This T cell receptor beta chain was found in a study of blood T cells in healthy people across ages. Donors ranged from about 6 to 90 years old and were healthy Caucasians in Russia. A second roughly 6 to 12 cycle PCR used barcoded and J-beta primers. TCRdb used MiXCR to reprocess the 5' RACE reads, holding one entry per CDR3 protein. The sample has around 1.5 million distinct CDR3 sequences, around 59% seen once. Trimming took 6 bases from V and 1 from J, leaving 12 bases between them. CDR3 size: 13 residues. From germline, CDR1 is DFQATT and CDR2 SNEGSKA (reference sequence). The sample taken for sequencing was blood. This TCR was sampled from a man between 18 and 35 years old in good health. This rearrangement joins TRBV20-1 to TRBJ1-1; possible D gene TRBD1, 5 bases. Here the CDR3 reads CSANSGQNTEAFF. CDR3 bases: TGCAGTGCAAACTCAGGACAGAACACTGAAGCTTTCTTT.